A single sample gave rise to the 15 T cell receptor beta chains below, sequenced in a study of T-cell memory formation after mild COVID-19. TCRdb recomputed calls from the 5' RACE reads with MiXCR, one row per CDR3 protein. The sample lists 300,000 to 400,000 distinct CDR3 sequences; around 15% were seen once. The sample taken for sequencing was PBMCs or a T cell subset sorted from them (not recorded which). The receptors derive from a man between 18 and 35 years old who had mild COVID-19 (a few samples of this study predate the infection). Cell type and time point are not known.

CDR3 region: CASSPRTGELNGYTF. The CDR3 DNA reads as TGTGCCAGCAGTCCCCGGACAGGGGAATTGAATGGCTACACCTTC. The V and J genes are TRBV12-3 or TRBV12-4 and TRBJ1-2, with TRBD1 matching over 9 bases. With 5 bases clipped from V and 6 bases from J, the junction kept 10 bases outside the gene matches. The CDR3 extends over 15 amino acids.

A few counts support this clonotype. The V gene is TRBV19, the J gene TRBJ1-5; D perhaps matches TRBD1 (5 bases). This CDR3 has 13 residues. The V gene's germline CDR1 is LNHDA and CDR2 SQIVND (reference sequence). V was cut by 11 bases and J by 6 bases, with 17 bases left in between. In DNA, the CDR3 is TGTGCCCACGCGGGGACCCATGGTCAGCCCCAGCATTTT. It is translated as CAHAGTHGQPQHF.

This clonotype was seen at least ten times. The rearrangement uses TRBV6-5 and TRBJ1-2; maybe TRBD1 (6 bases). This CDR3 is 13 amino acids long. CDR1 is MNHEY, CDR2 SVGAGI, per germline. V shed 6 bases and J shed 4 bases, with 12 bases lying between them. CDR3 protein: CASRAGQFYGYTF. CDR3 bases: TGTGCCAGCAGAGCCGGACAGTTCTATGGCTACACCTTC.

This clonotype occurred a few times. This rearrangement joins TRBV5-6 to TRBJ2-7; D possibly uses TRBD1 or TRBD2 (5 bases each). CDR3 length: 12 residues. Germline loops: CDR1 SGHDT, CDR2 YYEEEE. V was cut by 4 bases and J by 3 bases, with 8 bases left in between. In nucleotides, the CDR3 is TGTGCCAGCAGCCGGGACCGCTACGAGCAGTACTTC. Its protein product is CASSRDRYEQYF.

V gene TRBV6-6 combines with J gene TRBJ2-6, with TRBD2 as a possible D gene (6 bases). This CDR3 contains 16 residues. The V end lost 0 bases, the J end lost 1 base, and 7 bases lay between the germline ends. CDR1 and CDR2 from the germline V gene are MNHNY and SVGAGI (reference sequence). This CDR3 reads CASSYSEGSGANVLTF. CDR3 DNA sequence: TGTGCCAGCAGTTACTCGGAGGGGTCTGGGGCCAACGTCCTGACTTTC.

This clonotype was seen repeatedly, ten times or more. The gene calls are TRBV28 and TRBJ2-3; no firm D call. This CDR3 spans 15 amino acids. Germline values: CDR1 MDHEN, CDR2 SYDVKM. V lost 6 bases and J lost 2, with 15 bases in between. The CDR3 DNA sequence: TGTGCCAGCAGCCGAAGTACGGGCGCCACAGATACGCAGTATTTT. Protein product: CASSRSTGATDTQYF.

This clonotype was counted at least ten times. The CDR3, as DNA: TGTGCCAGCCGCCCGGCGGGGGATACGCAGTATTTT. Residues: CASRPAGDTQYF. This chain connects TRBV7-9 to TRBJ2-3, with D possibly TRBD2 on 6 matching bases. This CDR3 spans 12 amino acids. Deletions cut 8 bases from V and 6 bases from J, with 12 bases between. CDR1 SEHNR and CDR2 FQNEAQ come from the germline V gene (reference sequence).

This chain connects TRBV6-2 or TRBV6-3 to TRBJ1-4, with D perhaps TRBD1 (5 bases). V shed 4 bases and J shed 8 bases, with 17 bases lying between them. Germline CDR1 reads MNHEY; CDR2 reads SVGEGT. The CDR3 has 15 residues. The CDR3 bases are TGTGCCAGCAGTTCCCCCCAGGGCCGGGGCGAAAAACTGTTTTTT. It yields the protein CASSSPQGRGEKLFF.

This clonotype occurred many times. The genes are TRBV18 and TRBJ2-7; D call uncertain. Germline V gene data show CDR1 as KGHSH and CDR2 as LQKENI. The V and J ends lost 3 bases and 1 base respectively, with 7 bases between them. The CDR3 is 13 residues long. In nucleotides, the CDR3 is TGTGCCAGCTCACCTCCCTCGTCCTACGAGCAGTACTTC. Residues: CASSPPSSYEQYF.

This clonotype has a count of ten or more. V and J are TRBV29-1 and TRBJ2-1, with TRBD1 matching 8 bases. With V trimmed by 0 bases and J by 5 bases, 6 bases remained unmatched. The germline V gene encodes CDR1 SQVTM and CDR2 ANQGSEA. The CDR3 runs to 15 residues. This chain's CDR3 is CSVEDVGQEDNEQFF. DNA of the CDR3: TGCAGCGTTGAAGATGTGGGACAGGAGGACAATGAGCAGTTCTTC.

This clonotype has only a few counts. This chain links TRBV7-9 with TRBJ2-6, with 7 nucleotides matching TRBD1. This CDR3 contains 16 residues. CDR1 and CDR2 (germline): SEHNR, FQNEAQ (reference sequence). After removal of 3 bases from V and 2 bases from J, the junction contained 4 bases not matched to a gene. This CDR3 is CASSFDRATGANVLTF. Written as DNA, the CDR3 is TGTGCCAGCAGCTTCGACAGGGCCACTGGGGCCAACGTCCTGACTTTC. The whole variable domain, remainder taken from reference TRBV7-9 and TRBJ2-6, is DTGVSQNPRHKITKRGQNVTFRCDPISEHNRLYWYRQTLGQGPEFLTYFQNEAQLEKSRLLSDRFSAERPKGSFSTLEIQRTEQGDSAMYLCASSFDRATGANVLTFGAGSRLTVL.

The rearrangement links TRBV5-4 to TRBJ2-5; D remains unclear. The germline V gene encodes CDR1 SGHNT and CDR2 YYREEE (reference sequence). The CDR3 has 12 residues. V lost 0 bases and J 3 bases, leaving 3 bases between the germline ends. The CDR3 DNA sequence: TGTGCCAGCAGCTTGGTCGAAGAGACCCAGTACTTC. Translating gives CASSLVEETQYF.

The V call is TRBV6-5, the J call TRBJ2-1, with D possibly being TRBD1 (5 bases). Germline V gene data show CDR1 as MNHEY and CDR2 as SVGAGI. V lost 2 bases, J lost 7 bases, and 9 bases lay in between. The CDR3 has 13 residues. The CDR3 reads CASSYLQGNEQFF. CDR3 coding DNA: TGTGCCAGCAGTTACCTTCAGGGAAATGAGCAGTTCTTC.

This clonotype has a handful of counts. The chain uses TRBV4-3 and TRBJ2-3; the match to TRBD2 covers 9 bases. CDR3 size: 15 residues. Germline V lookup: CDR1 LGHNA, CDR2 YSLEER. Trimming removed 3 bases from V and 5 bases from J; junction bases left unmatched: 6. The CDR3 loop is CASSQTSGGKDTQYF. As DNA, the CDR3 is TGCGCCAGCAGCCAGACGAGCGGGGGGAAAGATACGCAGTATTTT.

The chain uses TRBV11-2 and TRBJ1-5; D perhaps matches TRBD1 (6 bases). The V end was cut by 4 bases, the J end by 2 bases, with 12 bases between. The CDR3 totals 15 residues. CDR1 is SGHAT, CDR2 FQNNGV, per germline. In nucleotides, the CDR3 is TGTGCCAGCAGCTCTGTTGAGGGGGGCAATCAGCCCCAGCATTTT. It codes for CASSSVEGGNQPQHF.